These T cell receptor beta chains were read from a single sample in a study of blood T cell repertoires in COVID-19. Libraries were prepared by immunoSEQ multiplex PCR; TCRdb keeps only in-frame clonotypes and omits some of them. Of under 450,000 clones listed, 65% to 90% are singletons. Sequenced: peripheral blood. These TCRs come from an older woman with COVID-19, enrolled during active disease. Both conserved end residues are part of each CDR3. D genes are given only for firm matches. Clone size appears in some rows only: once, few, many, or a class for an expanded clone.

.,TRBJ1-1,TRBV5-5,.,TGTGCCAGCAGCTTCTTGCCCGCTCCAACGGTCACTGAAGCTTTCTTT,CASSFLPAPTVTEAFF
.,TRBJ2-1,TRBV19,.,TGTGCCAGTAGCTTAGCCTACAATGAGCAGTTCTTC,CASSLAYNEQFF
.,TRBJ2-3,TRBV29-1,.,TGCAGCGTTTACGTCGGTGGAGATACGCAGTATTTT,CSVYVGGDTQYF
.,TRBJ2-5,TRBV5-1,.,TGCGCCAGCAGCGCAACAGGGGGGGCCCAAGAGACCCAGTACTTC,CASSATGGAQETQYF
.,TRBJ1-1,TRBV5-5,.,TGTGCCAGCAGTAGGGGTCTCACTGAAGCTTTCTTT,CASSRGLTEAFF
TRBD1,TRBJ2-3,TRBV5-1,.,TGCGCCAGCAGCTTACTAGGACAGGGGTCAGATACGCAGTATTTT,CASSLLGQGSDTQYF
.,TRBJ1-6,TRBV19,.,TGTGCCAGTAGTATAGATTTCAGCTCCTATAATTCACCCCTCCACTTT,CASSIDFSSYNSPLHF
TRBD2,TRBJ2-5,TRBV10-1,.,TGCGCCAGCACCCCCATGGCTAGCGGGGGGGGTCGTGAGACCCAGTACTTC,CASTPMASGGGRETQYF
.,TRBJ1-4,TRBV15,.,TGTGCCACCAGCAGAGACCAGGCCGCCTTAAATGAAAAACTGTTTTTT,CATSRDQAALNEKLFF
.,TRBJ2-7,TRBV5-1,.,TGCGCCAGCAGCTTGGAGCAGGGCTCCCCATTCTCCTACGAGCAGTACTTC,CASSLEQGSPFSYEQYF
.,TRBJ2-7,TRBV5-6,once,TGTGCCAGCAGGAGTCAGGGGGGCCTATCCTACGAGCAGTACTTC,CASRSQGGLSYEQYF
.,TRBJ2-3,TRBV9,.,TGTGCCAGCAGCGTAGGTGGAGCGAGAACAGATACGCAGTATTTT,CASSVGGARTDTQYF
.,TRBJ2-5,TRBV13,few,TGTGCCAGCAGCATCGACAGGCAAGAGACCCAGTACTTC,CASSIDRQETQYF
.,TRBJ1-5,TRBV2,.,TGTGCCAGCAGGGGACGAGGTGGGGGGAATCAGCCCCAGCATTTT,CASRGRGGGNQPQHF
.,TRBJ2-2,TRBV4-2,.,TGTGCCAGCAGCCTAATCTCCCCGAACACCGGGGAGCTGTTTTTT,CASSLISPNTGELFF
.,TRBJ2-2,TRBV25-1,once,TGTGCCAGCAGTTCTCGCAGTAACACCGGGGAGCTGTTTTTT,CASSSRSNTGELFF
.,TRBJ2-6,TRBV30,.,TGTGCCTGGAGTGTAAAACTCTCTGGGGCCAACGTCCTGACTTTC,CAWSVKLSGANVLTF
.,TRBJ2-2,TRBV20-1,.,TGCAGTGCTAGTCCGGGTACTCAAATTCGCACCGGGGAGCTGTTTTTT,CSASPGTQIRTGELFF
.,TRBJ1-6,TRBV30,once,TGTGCCTGGAGTGTACTGGCCACAGGCTATAATTCACCCCTCCACTTT,CAWSVLATGYNSPLHF
TRBD1,TRBJ1-1,TRBV18,.,TGTGCCAGCTCACCAACAGGGGGGGACACTGAAGCTTTCTTT,CASSPTGGDTEAFF
.,TRBJ1-4,TRBV5-4,.,TGTGCCAGCAGCTTGGGAGGGCCCGGGGGTGAAAAACTGTTTTTT,CASSLGGPGGEKLFF
.,TRBJ2-2,TRBV9,once,TGTGCCAGCAGCCCAGCCGGGACTTGGAACACCGGGGAGCTGTTTTTT,CASSPAGTWNTGELFF
.,TRBJ2-3,TRBV5-1,.,TGCGCCAGCAGCTTGGCATACAATGCGGGAGATACGCAGTATTTT,CASSLAYNAGDTQYF
.,TRBJ2-7,TRBV19,.,TGTGCCAGTAGTCAACATGGCGAGCAGTACTTC,CASSQHGEQYF
.,TRBJ1-3,TRBV2,.,TGTGCCAGCACCGGCGGACAGGGAAACACCATATATTTT,CASTGGQGNTIYF
TRBD1,TRBJ2-7,TRBV27,.,TGTGCCAGCAGGACCGGGACAGGGGGCCTCTACGAGCAGTACTTC,CASRTGTGGLYEQYF
.,TRBJ1-4,TRBV24-1,.,TGTGCCACCCCTACCGGAGGGACTCGGCCGTATGAAAAACTGTTTTTT,CATPTGGTRPYEKLFF
.,TRBJ2-1,TRBV12-5,.,TGTGCTAGTGGTCACGGATCCGGACTTAATGAGCAGTTCTTC,CASGHGSGLNEQFF
TRBD1,TRBJ1-4,TRBV7-9,.,TGTGCCAGCAGCTTAGACAGGGGCTCAAATGAAAAACTGTTTTTT,CASSLDRGSNEKLFF
.,TRBJ1-5,TRBV6-6,.,TGTGCCAGCAGTCGGGACTTAAATCAGCCCCAGCATTTT,CASSRDLNQPQHF
.,TRBJ2-7,TRBV5-4,once,TGTGCCAGCAGCCCATTTGGGGTCACAGGGTCCTACGAGCAGTACTTC,CASSPFGVTGSYEQYF
TRBD1,TRBJ2-7,TRBV30,few,TGTGCCTGGAGTGGGGGAAGGGGGCTGTCCGAGCAGTACTTC,CAWSGGRGLSEQYF
.,TRBJ1-3,TRBV5-1,.,TGCGCCAGCAGCTTGGCCCCCCGCTCTGGAAACACCATATATTTT,CASSLAPRSGNTIYF
TRBD2,TRBJ2-1,TRBV6-5,once,TGTGCCAGCAGTTACGGCGGGGGGGCACTCAATGAGCAGTTCTTC,CASSYGGGALNEQFF
.,TRBJ1-2,TRBV18,.,TGTGCCAGCTCACCAGGGGGCGACTATGGCTACACCTTC,CASSPGGDYGYTF
TRBD1,TRBJ2-6,TRBV13,.,TGTGCCAGCAGCCTCCGGGACAGGTTTTCCTCTGGGGCCAACGTCCTGACTTTC,CASSLRDRFSSGANVLTF
TRBD2,TRBJ2-3,TRBV19,.,TGTGCCAGTAGTTCCCCACCGGGACTAGCGGCGAGCACAGATACGCAGTATTTT,CASSSPPGLAASTDTQYF
.,TRBJ2-7,TRBV6-5,.,TGTGCCAGCAGTTACCACGAGGCTCCACCCTACGAGCAGTACTTC,CASSYHEAPPYEQYF
TRBD1,TRBJ1-6,TRBV6-6,few,TGTGCCAGCAGCCCTAGCTGGGACAGGGCGGGAACACCCCTCCACTTT,CASSPSWDRAGTPLHF
TRBD1,TRBJ1-4,TRBV6-5,.,TGTGCCAGCAGTAGGACAGGGTTTAATGAAAAACTGTTTTTT,CASSRTGFNEKLFF
TRBD1,TRBJ2-2,TRBV7-9,.,TGTGCCAGCAGCCCAGCGGCAGGACAGGGTAGAACCGGGGAGCTGTTTTTT,CASSPAAGQGRTGELFF
.,TRBJ2-7,TRBV12-3/TRBV12-4,.,TGTGCCAGCAGTTTTACAGGCCTGTACGAGCAGTACTTC,CASSFTGLYEQYF